Below are 31 T cell receptor beta chains sequenced from a single sample in a study of tumor-infiltrating lymphocytes in glioblastoma multiforme. Three nested ARM-PCR rounds with V-beta and C-beta primers built TCRB libraries. TCRdb passed the multiplex PCR reads through MiXCR, listing each CDR3 protein once. Of roughly 13,000 distinct CDR3 sequences listed, 64% are singletons. Sequencing input: brain tumor tissue. The receptors stem from a male donor with glioblastoma.

With respect to this clonotype: The junction and the germline gene differ at one end; a read error may be behind it. The V gene is TRBV12-3 or TRBV12-4, the J gene TRBJ2-5; D is undetermined. The CDR3 length is 14 residues. CDR3 coding DNA: TGTGCCAGCAGTATGCCAGAACCTCAAGAGACTCAGTACTTC. Amino acid sequence: CASSMPEPQETQYF.

In regard to this clonotype: Germline is not matched at one junction end, which may reflect a read error. The genes are TRBV20-1 and TRBJ2-2; 9 nucleotides match TRBD2. This CDR3 contains 16 residues. Germline CDR1 and CDR2: DFQATT and SNEGSKA (reference sequence). CDR3 DNA sequence: TGCAGTGCTAGAGACTCGCGGGAGGGGGATATCGGGGAGCTGTGTTTT. Its translation: CSARDSREGDIGELCF.

By share of the sample, this clonotype is large. The chain combines TRBV20-1 with TRBJ1-3; no definite D call. Trimming took off 0 bases at V and 2 bases at J, with 11 bases between the two ends. CDR1 and CDR2 (germline): DFQATT, SNEGSKA (reference sequence). The length of the CDR3 is 15 residues. CDR3 coding DNA: TGCAGTGCTAGAGATCTAAGGCAGACTGGAAACACCATATATTTT. Translation gives CSARDLRQTGNTIYF.

This clonotype was recorded a few times. A much more abundant neighbour one base away suggests this may be a read error. The chain uses TRBV5-1 and TRBJ2-7; 12 positions match TRBD2. Trimming cost V 3 bases and J 6 bases; bases outside gene matches: 7. Germline CDR1 SGHRS, CDR2 YFSETQ. The CDR3 has 15 residues. The CDR3: CASSSTSGGLSEQYF. In nucleotides, the CDR3 is TGCGCCAGCAGCTCGACTAGCGGGGGTTTGAGCGAGCAGTACTTC.

The chain has TRBV20-1 and TRBJ2-1; the D gene could be TRBD1 or TRBD2 (5 bases each). Germline CDR1 reads DFQATT; CDR2 reads SNEGSKA (reference sequence). There are 16 residues in the CDR3. V was shortened by 3 bases and J by 9 bases, with 24 bases between the two germline ends. CDR3 DNA sequence: TGCAGTGCTAGTCGACCGGGGCTAGAGGGAATGAGTGAGCAGTTCTTC. Translating it yields CSASRPGLEGMSEQFF.

This clonotype showed up many times. V usage is TRBV7-9 and J usage is TRBJ2-3, with D possibly TRBD1 on 7 matching bases. This CDR3 is built from 15 residues. Germline V gene data show CDR1 as SEHNR and CDR2 as FQNEAQ (reference sequence). V shed 5 bases and J shed 4 bases, with 16 bases lying between them. CDR3 sequence reads: CASSLRGADADTQYF. The DNA of the CDR3 is TGTGCCAGCAGCCTCAGGGGGGCGGACGCAGATACGCAGTATTTT.

The V call is TRBV6-6, the J call TRBJ2-2; D ambiguous. This CDR3 is built from 15 residues. Trimming left V 4 bases short and J 5 bases short, with 14 bases between. CDR1 is MNHNY and CDR2 is SVGAGI in the germline V gene (reference sequence). The CDR3 nucleotides are TGTGCCAGCAGTTTTGGGGTGGGTATTACCGGGGAGCTGTTTTTT. Translated, it gives CASSFGVGITGELFF.

This clonotype counts as medium-sized. The chain couples TRBV6-5 to TRBJ1-5; D remains unclear. Trimming took off 5 bases at V and 2 bases at J, with 13 bases between the two ends. The CDR3 consists of 15 residues. Per the germline V gene, CDR1 is MNHEY and CDR2 is SVGAGI. This CDR3 reads CASSRQRSGNQPQHF. For the CDR3, the DNA is TGTGCCAGCAGTCGTCAGAGAAGTGGCAATCAGCCCCAGCATTTT.

This clonotype occurred once. At one boundary the junction diverges from the germline segment, which might be a read error. The chain joins TRBV7-9 to TRBJ1-4; D remains unclear. Germline V gene data show CDR1 as SEHNR and CDR2 as FQNEAQ (reference sequence). The CDR3 spans 14 residues. CDR3 DNA sequence: TGTGCCAGCAACTTACGGCAAGAGAATGAAAAACTGTTTTTT. Its protein is CASNLRQENEKLFF.

This clonotype was detected only a few times. The chain couples TRBV6-5 to TRBJ2-3; possible D gene TRBD1, 6 bases. Germline CDR1 reads MNHEY; CDR2 reads SVGAGI. The V gene lost 7 bases and the J gene lost 0 bases, with 17 bases spanning the gap. This CDR3 is 16 amino acids long. The CDR3 protein is CASTNDLTGSTDTQYF. In nucleotides, the CDR3 is TGTGCCAGCACTAACGACCTGACAGGTAGCACAGATACGCAGTATTTT.

Concerning this clonotype: The CDR3 does not close with the conserved phenylalanine or tryptophan, likely indicating a read error. This chain connects TRBV29-1 to TRBJ2-1; 8 bases line up with TRBD2. CDR3 length: 13 residues. From germline, CDR1 is SQVTM and CDR2 ANQGSEA. CDR3 bases: TGCAGCGCTCATAAACTAGCGGACAACGAGCAGTTCATC. As protein: CSAHKLADNEQFI.

Regarding this clonotype: An end of the junction differs from the germline gene, which may be a read error. This chain joins TRBV5-1 and TRBJ2-7, with 8 bases that match TRBD1. Germline V gene data show CDR1 as SGHRS and CDR2 as YFSETQ. The CDR3 is 14 amino acids. The CDR3 reads CTSSPGQDGYKQYF. CDR3 coding DNA: TGCACCAGCAGCCCGGGACAGGACGGCTACAAGCAGTACTTC.

The chain is built from TRBV4-1 and TRBJ2-1, with 9 bases aligning to TRBD1. This CDR3 is built from 14 residues. CDR1 and CDR2 from the germline V gene are MGHRA and YSYEKL. J gave up 2 bases and V 6 bases, and 2 bases lay outside the gene matches. This chain's CDR3 is CASRHRGPYNEQFF. CDR3 DNA: TGCGCCAGCAGGCACAGGGGGCCCTACAATGAGCAGTTCTTC.

V gene TRBV10-2 combines with J gene TRBJ1-1; TRBD1 is a possible D gene (6 bases). Trimming took 0 bases from V and 5 from J, leaving 13 bases between them. The CDR3 length is 15 residues. Germline CDR1 WSHSY, CDR2 SAAADI. The CDR3 DNA sequence: TGCGCCAGCAGTGAGTCAAGGCAGGGGCGGACTGAAGCTTTCTTT. This encodes CASSESRQGRTEAFF.

For this clonotype: At one boundary the junction diverges from the germline segment, which might be a read error. The gene calls are TRBV7-9 and TRBJ2-2; 8 bases line up with TRBD2. This CDR3 comprises 17 residues. Germline values: CDR1 SEHNR, CDR2 FQNEAQ (reference sequence). CDR3 in amino acids: CARTRTSSNTNTGALFF. Here the CDR3 DNA reads TGTGCCAGGACCCGGACTAGCTCAAATACGAACACCGGGGCGCTGTTTTTT. Full variable domain (outside the CDR3, taken from reference TRBV7-9 and TRBJ2-2): DTGVSQNPRHKITKRGQNVTFRCDPISEHNRLYWYRQTLGQGPEFLTYFQNEAQLEKSRLLSDRFSAERPKGSFSTLEIQRTEQGDSAMYLCARTRTSSNTNTGALFFGEGSRLTVL.

About this clonotype: One end of the junction fails to match germline, which may point to a read error. The chain joins TRBV6-5 to TRBJ2-5, with 9 bases fitting TRBD2. CDR3 length: 15 residues. Germline V gene lookup returns CDR1 MNHEY and CDR2 SVGAGI. The CDR3, as DNA: TGTGCCAGCAGTTACTCGATTAGCGGGAGCCAGACGCAGTACTTC. Amino acid sequence: CASSYSISGSQTQYF.

This rearrangement joins TRBV6-1 to TRBJ1-2, with D unresolved. Trimming pared 5 bases from V and 6 bases from J, leaving 13 bases between. The CDR3 totals 13 residues. CDR1 is MNHNS, CDR2 SASEGT, per germline. CDR3 bases: TGTGCCAGCAGTCAGCAGGAGATTCATGGCTACACCTTC. It specifies CASSQQEIHGYTF.

The chain links TRBV11-2 to TRBJ1-1, with TRBD1 matching 10 bases. Germline V lookup: CDR1 SGHAT, CDR2 FQNNGV. Losses at the gene ends were 5 bases for V and 4 bases for J; bases not matched to a gene: 10. The CDR3 is 16 amino acids. The CDR3 DNA is TGTGCCAGCAGCCAGAGGACAGGGGGTACGGGCACTGAAGCTTTCTTT. Translating it yields CASSQRTGGTGTEAFF.

The chain recombines TRBV29-1 with TRBJ1-1; TRBD1 matches 7 bases. After removal of 6 bases from V and 2 bases from J, the junction contained 6 bases not matched to a gene. CDR3 length: 13 amino acids. The germline CDR1 and CDR2 sequences are SQVTM and ANQGSEA. The CDR3 region is CSVNRGLNTEAFF. The CDR3 DNA is TGCAGCGTAAACAGGGGTTTAAACACTGAAGCTTTCTTT.

The V call is TRBV4-1, the J call TRBJ1-1; no clear D gene. V dropped 2 bases and J dropped 0 bases, with 16 bases sitting between them. The CDR3 runs 17 residues. Germline CDR1 MGHRA, CDR2 YSYEKL. The CDR3 nucleotides are TGCGCCAGCAGCCAACCTCGGACCCAAGCGGTGAACACTGAAGCTTTCTTT. Translated, it gives CASSQPRTQAVNTEAFF.

The chain recombines TRBV10-3 with TRBJ1-5, with 8 bases fitting TRBD1. The CDR3 runs to 13 residues. Germline CDR1 is ENHRY and CDR2 is SYGVKD. Trimming at V came to 6 bases and at J to 7 bases, leaving 5 bases not matched to a gene. CDR3 in DNA: TGTGCCATCAGGGGTGACAGGGGCCAGCCCCAGCATTTT. Translation gives CAIRGDRGQPQHF.

About this clonotype itself: Without the conserved terminal phenylalanine or tryptophan, this CDR3 likely stems from a read error. In DNA, the CDR3 is TGCGCCAACCAAAACCTGGCATCTGGAGTTTCACCCCTCCACTTA. This translates into CANQNLASGVSPLHL. This chain joins TRBV4-1 and TRBJ1-6; D is unresolved. V gave up 10 bases and J gave up 9 bases, with 22 bases separating them. The germline gives CDR1 MGHRA, CDR2 YSYEKL. The CDR3 is 15 amino acids.

As regards this clonotype: Germline and junction disagree at one end, which may indicate a read error. The chain links TRBV20-1 to TRBJ2-1; 12 bases align to TRBD2. CDR3 length equals 18 residues. Germline V gene lookup returns CDR1 DFQATT and CDR2 SNEGSKA (reference sequence). CDR3 protein: CSVRSRETSGSYANEQFF. The CDR3 nucleotides read TGCAGTGTTAGATCCCGAGAGACTAGCGGGAGTTATGCCAATGAGCAGTTCTTC.

About this clonotype: Just one base apart from a much larger clone, this may be a read error. V is TRBV5-4 and J is TRBJ1-1; D possibly corresponds to TRBD1 (5 bases). Looked up from germline, CDR1 is SGHNT and CDR2 is YYREEE (reference sequence). This CDR3 region has 15 residues. Here the CDR3 reads CARSLGKQGSTEAFF. CDR3 in DNA: TGTGCCAGGAGCTTGGGCAAGCAGGGCTCAACTGAAGCTTTCTTT.

Judged by abundance, this clonotype is large. This chain joins TRBV20-1 and TRBJ2-7; D call uncertain. This CDR3 contains 12 residues. The V end lost 4 bases, the J end lost 3 bases, and 10 bases lay between the germline ends. Germline V gives CDR1 DFQATT, CDR2 SNEGSKA (reference sequence). CDR3 residues: CSATKLGYEQYF. In DNA form, the CDR3 reads TGCAGTGCTACAAAATTGGGCTACGAGCAGTACTTC.

This chain uses TRBV12-3 or TRBV12-4 with TRBJ2-1, with 7 bases identical to TRBD2. V was clipped by 4 bases and J by 9 bases; unmatched bases: 12. This CDR3 contains 15 residues. Written as DNA, the CDR3 is TGTGCCAGCAGTTCCAGGGAGGGGATTTGGGCTGAGCAGTTCTTC. Translation: CASSSREGIWAEQFF.

This clonotype has at least ten counts. The chain has TRBV29-1 and TRBJ2-5, with 8 nucleotides matching TRBD1. The CDR3 length is 15 residues. CDR1 is SQVTM and CDR2 is ANQGSEA in the germline V gene. With 3 bases clipped from V and 5 bases from J, the junction kept 11 bases outside the gene matches. CDR3 amino acids: CSVDLQGAVGETQYF. Written as DNA, the CDR3 is TGCAGCGTTGATTTGCAGGGGGCGGTAGGGGAGACCCAGTACTTC. The full variable domain, in which reference TRBV29-1 and TRBJ2-5 provide the parts outside the CDR3, is SAVISQKPSRDICQRGTSLTIQCQVDSQVTMMFWYRQQPGQSLTLIATANQGSEATYESGFVIDKFPISRPNLTFSTLTVSNMSPEDSSIYLCSVDLQGAVGETQYFGPGTRLLVL.

On this clonotype: Since no conserved phenylalanine or tryptophan closes the CDR3, a read error is the likely cause. The chain is built from TRBV7-8 and TRBJ2-3, with 9 bases identical to TRBD1. In germline, CDR1 is SGHVS, CDR2 FQNEAQ. The CDR3 length is 15 residues. The CDR3 nucleotides read TGTGCCAGCAGCTTAGAGACAGGGGGATGGGATATGCAGTATTTG. Amino acids: CASSLETGGWDMQYL.

Worth noting for this clonotype: The junction departs from germline at one end; a sequencing error may be responsible. The chain employs TRBV20-1 and TRBJ2-1; D is perhaps TRBD2 (5 bases). CDR3 length: 16 amino acids. Germline values: CDR1 DFQATT, CDR2 SNEGSKA (reference sequence). The CDR3: CGARDFGAVSYNKQFF. CDR3 nucleotides: TGCGGTGCTAGAGATTTCGGAGCGGTCTCCTATAATAAGCAGTTCTTC.

For this clonotype: As the CDR3 is not closed by the conserved phenylalanine or tryptophan, this likely results from a read error. This chain links TRBV4-1 with TRBJ1-1; D unclear. Germline CDR1 MGHRA, CDR2 YSYEKL. The CDR3 has 13 amino acids. CDR3 amino acids: CAGSQEISTGAFV. In DNA, the CDR3 is TGCGCCGGCAGCCAAGAGATTTCGACTGGAGCTTTCGTT.

V usage is TRBV20-1 and J usage is TRBJ2-1, with TRBD2 matching 10 bases. Germline trimming cut 3 bases from V and 8 bases from J; bases unmatched to any gene: 10. From germline, CDR1 is DFQATT and CDR2 SNEGSKA (reference sequence). The CDR3 contains 15 residues. The CDR3 here is CSARAGTSEIDEQFF. The CDR3, as DNA: TGCAGTGCTAGGGCCGGGACTAGCGAGATTGATGAGCAGTTCTTC.